This TCR beta chain was documented in a study of cytomegalovirus exposure and HLA in healthy donors. Regarding the study as a whole: Analyzed later, association rates of TCRs varied across HLA loci, with DRB1 most and HLA-C fewest.

Primers included in the PCR were 60 Vbeta and 13 Jbeta primers. Using immunoSEQ multiplex PCR, the repertoire was profiled, and TCRdb retains in-frame clones only, with some absent. The table records about 81,000 clones, more than 60% of them present only once. This clone was detected only once. Its antigen is unknown. Germline V CDR1 and CDR2: SGHNT, YENEEA. This CDR3 has 15 amino acids. The germline V and J ends were trimmed by 5 bases and 9 bases, with 19 bases remaining between them. Specimen: PBMCs. The rearrangement links TRBV11-3 to TRBJ2-2, with a weak D call TRBD2 (7 bases). The clonotype was recovered from a man aged 50 to 60 in good health and CMV-seropositive. The CDR3 bases are TGTGCCAGCAGCCCGCTTCAGGGGAGGGATAGGGAGCTGTTTTTT. This translates into CASSPLQGRDRELFF.